The rows below give T cell receptor beta chains drawn from one sample of a study of blood T cell repertoires in COVID-19. Here immunoSEQ multiplex PCR was the method, and the copy in TCRdb shows in-frame clones only, minus some. There are some 250,000 clones in the sample; approximately 91% occur only once, and about 2.3% lies in the top ten. The sample consisted of PBMCs or T cells enriched from blood (not recorded which). The receptors shown here come from a woman aged 40 to 50 with acute COVID-19. Each CDR3 is given with its conserved first and last residue.

TRBV2 | 17 | CASSEDTGGFGNQPQHF
TRBV28 | 14 | CASIQGIRHNEQFF
TRBV11-1 | 16 | CASSLRGTASKNIQYF
TRBV5-6 | 16 | CASSYRTGGGNSPLHF
TRBV4-1 | 16 | CASSQGTGGRNTEAFF
TRBV28 | 13 | CASRGSKTEKLFF
TRBV7-9 | 16 | CASSQTGTDPLGTQYF
TRBV4-2 | 15 | CASSQVQDRGDEQYF
TRBV5-1 | 14 | CASSSTGTGSGAFF
TRBV21-1 | 15 | CASSNGGQFNQPQHF
TRBV29-1 | 12 | CSVGEGFYGYTF
TRBV5-4 | 14 | CASSLGDREETQYF
TRBV24-1 | 18 | CATSDASTRDRDTDTQYF
TRBV18 | 15 | CASSPWRGRDSPLHF
TRBV7-6 | 15 | CASSNRGTANSPLHF
TRBV7-9 | 15 | CASSLAYGQGYGYTF
TRBV12-3/TRBV12-4 | 13 | CASSPGINQPQHF
TRBV11-2 | 15 | CASTSVRFGFYGYTF
TRBV19 | 15 | CASSTPGGAHTEAFF
TRBV7-8 | 13 | CASSGQQNQPQHF
TRBV11-2 | 16 | CASSTSGTGRPGELFF
TRBV5-6 | 14 | CASRFDRTGTEAFF
TRBV4-1 | 19 | CASSQPRGQGVAGANVLTF
TRBV7-3 | 17 | CASSLYPAGGTPYGYTF
TRBV6-5 | 13 | CASSSTRYNEQFF